Reported below is one TCR beta chain. These data originate in a study of T-cell reconstitution after alpha-beta-depleted transplantation in children. Unique molecular identifiers were incorporated during preparation of the TCRbeta library. TCRdb passed the PCR reads through MiXCR, listing each CDR3 protein once. The sample gives about 110,000 distinct CDR3 sequences, 10% of which show up once; over 8% is in the top ten. V lost 2 bases and J 4 bases, leaving 16 bases between the germline ends. The CDR3 loop spans 16 amino acids. Germline CDR1 is MNHEY and CDR2 is SMNVEV (reference sequence). The chain uses TRBV27 and TRBJ2-3; either TRBD1 or TRBD2 may supply D (6 bases each). This receptor was obtained from a human donor who donated a stem cell graft to a child with acute lymphoblastic leukemia. The sample in question was PBMCs from the stem cell graft donor, obtained from the stem cell graft. Written as DNA, the CDR3 is TGTGCCAGCAGTTTAGGATTTTGGGGGGCGGCAGATACGCAGTATTTT. It encodes CASSLGFWGAADTQYF.